These 3 T cell receptor beta chains were all obtained from the same sample, sequenced in a study of T-cell reconstitution after alpha-beta-depleted transplantation in children (dated by TCRdb to the mid-2010s). Interpreted using the paper, the treatment or condition label stands for: allogeneic hematopoietic cell transplantation with graft depleted of TCRalphabeta T cells and CD19 B cells. Libraries were made using PCR. For sequencing, an Illumina HiSeq 2500 was employed. TCR library preparation used molecular barcoding, with unique molecular identifiers applied to normalize quantification of the TCRbeta repertoire. The public reads were quality trimmed at Q25 with fastp and then assembled into clones with MiXCR by TCRdb, keeping productive beta chains. Each entry is one CDR3 protein sequence, shown with its most common DNA and genes. The sample records almost 500,000 distinct CDR3 sequences, roughly 10% of which are singletons. 2% to 2.5% of the sample is held by the ten biggest clonotypes.

The starting material was PBMCs, obtained before TCRalphabeta/CD19-depleted stem cell transplant. All receptors come from a child under 10 years old with inherited bone marrow failure, due to receive a stem cell transplant.

Details on this clonotype: Given a much more abundant clone one base away, this may be a read error. The chain recombines TRBV7-9 with TRBJ2-1; D call uncertain. The CDR3 spans 13 residues. V dropped 3 bases and J dropped 6 bases, with 9 bases sitting between them. Germline V gene lookup returns CDR1 SEHNR and CDR2 FQNEAQ (reference sequence). The CDR3 loop is CASSFVMGNEQFF. Written as DNA, the CDR3 is TGTGCCAGCAGCTTTGTTATGGGCAATGAGCAGTTCTTC.

This clonotype was counted many times. The V and J genes are TRBV27 and TRBJ2-7; possible D gene TRBD1, 6 bases. The CDR3 consists of 16 residues. V was cut by 1 base and J by 2 bases, with 15 bases left in between. Germline V gene lookup returns CDR1 MNHEY and CDR2 SMNVEV (reference sequence). CDR3 region: CASSLFRQARTYEQYF. In nucleotides, the CDR3 is TGTGCCAGCAGTTTATTTCGACAGGCGCGGACCTACGAGCAGTACTTC.

This clonotype occurred many times. The chain joins TRBV20-1 to TRBJ1-4; D remains ambiguous. The CDR3 is made up of 12 amino acids. V shed 3 bases and J shed 5 bases, with 7 bases lying between them. Per the germline V gene, CDR1 is DFQATT and CDR2 is SNEGSKA (reference sequence). Written as DNA, the CDR3 is TGCAGTGCTAGGGGCCTCAATGAAAAACTGTTTTTT. It yields the protein CSARGLNEKLFF.